This TCR beta chain was sequenced in a study of OX40 agonist ivuxolimab in advanced cancers. Here immunoSEQ multiplex PCR was the method, and the copy in TCRdb shows in-frame clones only, minus some. The sample comprises nearly 50,000 clones, roughly 86% of which are singletons, and approximately 2% rests with the top ten. Germline V gene lookup returns CDR1 SGHNT and CDR2 YYREEE (reference sequence). Deletions cut 2 bases from V and 0 bases from J, with 11 bases between. The CDR3 length is 16 residues. The V call is TRBV5-4, the J call TRBJ1-4; D may be TRBD1 (6 bases). The source material was CD4+ or CD8+ T cells sorted from blood, sampled in a trial of the OX40 agonist ivuxolimab. The receptor's source is an adult with an advanced solid tumor such as melanoma, head and neck, liver or kidney cancer. CDR3 sequence reads: CASSLKGEATNEKLFF. CDR3 coding DNA: TGTGCCAGCAGCTTAAAGGGGGAAGCAACTAATGAAAAACTGTTTTTT.